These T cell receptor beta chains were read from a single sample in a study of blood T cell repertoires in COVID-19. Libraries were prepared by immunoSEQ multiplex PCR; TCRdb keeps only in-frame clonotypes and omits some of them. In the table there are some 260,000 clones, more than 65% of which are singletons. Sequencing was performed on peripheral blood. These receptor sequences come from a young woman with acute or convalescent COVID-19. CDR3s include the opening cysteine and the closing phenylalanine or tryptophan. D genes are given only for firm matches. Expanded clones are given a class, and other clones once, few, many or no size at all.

CASSDGGLAGITDTQYF TGTGCCAGCAGTGATGGCGGACTAGCGGGAATCACAGATACGCAGTATTTT TRBJ2-3 - TRBV2 TRBD2
CASSELTPAGQGAFFRGYTF TGTGCCAGCAGCGAACTGACCCCAGCGGGACAGGGGGCGTTTTTTAGGGGCTACACCTTC TRBJ1-2 - TRBV27 TRBD1
CASSYSDRVYGYTF TGTGCCAGCAGTTACTCGGACAGGGTCTATGGCTACACCTTC TRBJ1-2 - TRBV6-5 TRBD1
CASSLASDRVEYKQYF TGTGCCAGCAGCTTAGCGTCGGACAGGGTGGAATATAAGCAGTACTTC TRBJ2-7 - TRBV7-2 TRBD1
CASSPDSDGNTIYF TGTGCCAGTAGCCCGGACAGTGATGGAAACACCATATATTTT TRBJ1-3 - TRBV19 -
CASSKDGTSGMSEQFF TGTGCCAGCAGCAAAGATGGGACTAGCGGGATGAGTGAGCAGTTCTTC TRBJ2-1 few TRBV21-1 -
CASSGGLAGGNEQFF TGTGCCAGCAGCGGAGGACTAGCGGGAGGCAATGAGCAGTTCTTC TRBJ2-1 - TRBV5-6 TRBD2
CASSPGTGIQPQHF TGCGCCAGCAGCCCCGGGACAGGGATACAGCCCCAGCATTTT TRBJ1-5 - TRBV10-2 TRBD1
CASSEYFGGGSYEQYF TGTGCCAGCAGTGAATACTTTGGCGGGGGCTCCTACGAGCAGTACTTC TRBJ2-7 - TRBV6-1 TRBD2
CATSRRTSSYEQYF TGCGCCACCTCCCGAAGGACTAGCTCCTACGAGCAGTACTTC TRBJ2-7 - TRBV10-2 TRBD2
CASSPPSISTLTQYF TGTGCCAGCTCACCACCTAGCATTTCGACCCTTACGCAGTATTTT TRBJ2-3 - TRBV18 -
CASSPRTGSGEQYF TGCGCCAGCAGCCCCAGGACAGGGTCGGGTGAGCAGTACTTC TRBJ2-7 - TRBV5-1 TRBD1
CASSEGLLYGYTF TGTGCCAGCAGCGAGGGACTCCTGTATGGCTACACCTTC TRBJ1-2 - TRBV7-9 -
CASSFRLIDLGDTEAFF TGTGCCAGCAGTTTCCGCCTGATTGACCTCGGGGACACTGAAGCTTTCTTT TRBJ1-1 - TRBV28 -
CASSLGEGQARGYTF TGTGCCAGCAGCTTAGGCGAGGGTCAGGCAAGGGGCTACACCTTC TRBJ1-2 - TRBV11-2 -
CASSELGLAGSDEQFF TGTGCCAGCAGTGAATTGGGACTAGCGGGTTCAGATGAGCAGTTCTTC TRBJ2-1 - TRBV25-1 TRBD2
CASSPMSSGANVLTF TGTGCCAGCAGTCCCATGAGCTCTGGGGCCAACGTCCTGACTTTC TRBJ2-6 - TRBV28 -
CASSLQGRTEAFF TGTGCCAGCAGCTTACAGGGCAGGACTGAAGCTTTCTTT TRBJ1-1 few TRBV7-3 -
CSASSGVTDTQYF TGCAGTGCTAGTTCGGGGGTAACAGATACGCAGTATTTT TRBJ2-3 - TRBV20-1 -
CARHYNEQFF TGTGCCAGACACTACAATGAGCAGTTCTTC TRBJ2-1 - TRBV19 -
CATSRGFGLAQETQYF TGTGCCACCAGCAGGGGGTTTGGACTAGCACAAGAGACCCAGTACTTC TRBJ2-5 - TRBV15 TRBD2
CASSQEWQGAGELFF TGCGCCAGCAGCCAAGAGTGGCAAGGAGCCGGGGAGCTGTTTTTT TRBJ2-2 - TRBV4-3 -
CASSMQGRDEQYF TGTGCCAGTAGTATGCAGGGGCGGGACGAGCAGTACTTC TRBJ2-7 few TRBV19 -
CASRAFDSYEQYF TGTGCCAGTAGGGCCTTCGACTCCTACGAGCAGTACTTC TRBJ2-7 - TRBV19 -
CASSLGQGWNGNTIYF TGTGCCAGCAGCTTAGGTCAGGGATGGAATGGAAACACCATATATTTT TRBJ1-3 - TRBV7-9 -
CASSFSSGRTYEQYF TGTGCCAGCAGCTTTTCCAGCGGGAGGACCTACGAGCAGTACTTC TRBJ2-7 - TRBV7-6 TRBD2
CASSIGTGYDEQYF TGTGCCAGCAGTATCGGGACAGGGTATGACGAGCAGTACTTC TRBJ2-7 - TRBV27 TRBD1
CASSQGRLAGAYEQYF TGTGCCAGCAGCCAAGGAAGACTAGCGGGAGCCTACGAGCAGTACTTC TRBJ2-7 few TRBV3-1/TRBV3-2 TRBD2
CASSPSGSYNEQFF TGTGCCAGCAGCCCTAGCGGTTCCTACAATGAGCAGTTCTTC TRBJ2-1 - TRBV9 TRBD2
CASYGIIRTGNTEAFF TGTGCCAGCTATGGAATTATAAGGACAGGAAATACTGAAGCTTTCTTT TRBJ1-1 - TRBV28 TRBD1
CASTAWSSGANVLTF TGCGCCAGCACGGCATGGAGCTCTGGGGCCAACGTCCTGACTTTC TRBJ2-6 - TRBV5-1 -
CASSESGTGYEQFF TGTGCCAGCAGTGAATCAGGGACAGGGTATGAGCAGTTCTTC TRBJ2-1 - TRBV25-1 TRBD1
CASYADSSSYNEQFF TGCGCCAGCTATGCCGACAGTAGCTCCTACAATGAGCAGTTCTTC TRBJ2-1 few TRBV5-1 -
CASSDRLSSGSLYYEQYF TGTGCCAGCAGTGATCGATTGTCTAGCGGGTCTCTTTACTACGAGCAGTACTTC TRBJ2-7 - TRBV25-1 TRBD2
CATWNRDIETQYF TGTGCCACCTGGAACCGGGACATCGAGACCCAGTACTTC TRBJ2-5 - TRBV5-4 -